A selection of T cell receptor beta chains follows, all from one sample in a study of T cells in Graves' hyperthyroidism and ophthalmopathy. Via MiXCR, TCRdb re-called the multiplex PCR reads, giving one row per CDR3 protein. The table has roughly 420,000 distinct CDR3 sequences, more than 15% seen once. Specimen: blood. The receptors stem from a woman between 18 and 30 years old with Graves' hyperthyroidism. CDR3s include the opening cysteine and the closing phenylalanine or tryptophan. The D gene is left open where the match is weak. The listing skips clone size in some rows; elsewhere it reads once, few, many or a size class.

-,TRBV20-1,-,TRBJ2-7,16,TGCAGTGCTAGGGGGGCGGGAGTAGCCCTATCCCACGAGCAGTACTTC,CSARGAGVALSHEQYF
TRBD1,TRBV6-1,many,TRBJ1-2,13,TGTGCCAGCGGACGCAGGGGGAACTATGGCTACACCTTC,CASGRRGNYGYTF
-,TRBV24-1,few,TRBJ2-5,13,TGTGCCACCGCTCGGGGGGCAGGGGAGGCCCAGTACTTC,CATARGAGEAQYF
-,TRBV7-9,many,TRBJ2-1,12,TGTGCCAGCAGTTCCCCCTCCAATGAGCAGTTCTTC,CASSSPSNEQFF
TRBD1,TRBV11-2,many,TRBJ1-6,16,TGTGCCAGCAGCCCCCTGACAGGGGACGTGCATTCACCCCTCCACTTT,CASSPLTGDVHSPLHF
TRBD1,TRBV24-1,few,TRBJ1-3,16,TGTGCCACCAGTGATTCTTCAGGGGGCACTGGAAACACCATATATTTT,CATSDSSGGTGNTIYF
TRBD2,TRBV6-1,-,TRBJ2-7,16,TGTGCCAGCAGGAGGGTAGCGGGGGACCCATCCTACGAGCAGTACTTC,CASRRVAGDPSYEQYF
-,TRBV3-1,many,TRBJ2-3,16,TGTGCCAGCAGCCCAAGATCAACCCGGGGCACAGATACGCAGTATTTT,CASSPRSTRGTDTQYF
-,TRBV11-2,-,TRBJ2-1,14,TGTGCCAGCAGCTTAGATCCGAATAGCAATGAGCAGTTCTTC,CASSLDPNSNEQFF
TRBD1,TRBV15,-,TRBJ1-4,16,TGTGCCACCAGCAGGGAAAGGACAGGTTCTTATGAAAAACTGTTTTTT,CATSRERTGSYEKLFF
-,TRBV29-1,-,TRBJ2-1,14,TGCAGCGTATGGGCAGGAAGCCATTTCGATGAGCAGTTCTTC,CSVWAGSHFDEQFF
TRBD1,TRBV2,-,TRBJ2-1,14,TGTGCCAGCAGCGGACAGGGGTTTAACAATGAGCAGTTCTTC,CASSGQGFNNEQFF
-,TRBV2,many,TRBJ2-7,13,TGTGCCAGCAGTGATCCGGTCTCCTACGAGCAGTACTTC,CASSDPVSYEQYF
-,TRBV28,-,TRBJ2-7,14,TGTGCCAGCAGTCAACAGGGTCCGACCTACGAGCAGTACTTC,CASSQQGPTYEQYF
TRBD1,TRBV30,many,TRBJ2-2,16,TGTGCCTGGAGGCCCCGGGACAGGGGGATGGCCGGGGAGCTGTTTTTT,CAWRPRDRGMAGELFF
-,TRBV7-6,many,TRBJ2-3,15,TGTGCCAGCAGCCAACGATGGACCCTCACAGATACGCAGTATTTT,CASSQRWTLTDTQYF
-,TRBV5-6,-,TRBJ1-5,14,TGTGCCAGCAGCTTGTGGGGCTACAATCAGCCCCAGCATTTT,CASSLWGYNQPQHF
-,TRBV19,many,TRBJ1-1,13,TGTGCCAGTAGTAGTAGGTTAGACACTGAAGCTTTCTTT,CASSSRLDTEAFF
-,TRBV2,many,TRBJ2-5,15,TGTGCCAGCAGCAAACTAGGGACCATCCAAGAGACCCAGTACTTC,CASSKLGTIQETQYF
-,TRBV4-1,few,TRBJ1-2,13,TGCGCCAGCAGCCAAGAAAGGGAGCTCGGCTACACCTTC,CASSQERELGYTF
-,TRBV29-1,many,TRBJ1-5,13,TGCAGCGTAAGGACAGAAACAAATCAGCCCCAGCATTTT,CSVRTETNQPQHF
-,TRBV20-1,many,TRBJ2-7,13,TGCAGTGCCCCGTTTACAGGGTCCCACGAGCAGTACTTC,CSAPFTGSHEQYF
-,TRBV25-1,-,TRBJ1-6,12,TGTGCCAGCAGTGAATACCGAGCACCCCTCCACTTT,CASSEYRAPLHF
-,TRBV30,few,TRBJ1-5,16,TGTGCCTGGAATTTGGGAGGCGCTCATAGCAATCAGCCCCAGCATTTT,CAWNLGGAHSNQPQHF
-,TRBV3-1,many,TRBJ1-6,15,TGTGCCAGCAGCCGGAACAGGGAGGGCAATTCACCCCTCCACTTT,CASSRNREGNSPLHF
TRBD2,TRBV10-3,-,TRBJ2-1,14,TGTGCCATCAGTGATCGGGAGGTCCACAATGAGCAGTTCTTC,CAISDREVHNEQFF
-,TRBV9,many,TRBJ2-5,14,TGTGCCAGCAGCGTAGCGAGGGGCCAAGAGACCCAGTACTTC,CASSVARGQETQYF
-,TRBV5-1,many,TRBJ2-3,16,TGCGCCAGCAGCTCCGCATGGGACTCTCCTAGAGCTACGCAGTATTTT,CASSSAWDSPRATQYF
TRBD1,TRBV20-1,many,TRBJ2-5,15,TGCAGTGCTAGGCTGGACAGGCCCTCCCAAGAGACCCAGTACTTC,CSARLDRPSQETQYF
TRBD1,TRBV9,many,TRBJ1-2,15,TGTGCCAGCAGCGTGGGTGACAGGGGGAACTATGGCTACACCTTC,CASSVGDRGNYGYTF
TRBD1,TRBV2,-,TRBJ2-1,14,TGTGCCAGCAGTCCGGGACAGGGGGCCAATGAGCAGTTCTTC,CASSPGQGANEQFF
TRBD1,TRBV12-3/TRBV12-4,many,TRBJ1-4,12,TGTGCCAGCAGACAGGGGAATGAAAAACTGTTTTTT,CASRQGNEKLFF
TRBD2,TRBV3-1,many,TRBJ2-2,17,TGTGCCAGCAGCCAAGATTTACTAGCGGGGAACACCGGGGAGCTGTTTTTT,CASSQDLLAGNTGELFF
-,TRBV18,many,TRBJ2-3,16,TGTGCCAGCTCACCAAGGGCAATTGGGTACACAGATACGCAGTATTTT,CASSPRAIGYTDTQYF
TRBD1,TRBV7-9,many,TRBJ2-3,17,TGTGCCAGCAGCGAACGCCTCGGGACAGGGCCCACAGATACGCAGTATTTT,CASSERLGTGPTDTQYF
-,TRBV14,-,TRBJ1-4,14,TGTGCCAGCAGCCCGGGCATTTCAAATGAAAAACTGTTTTTT,CASSPGISNEKLFF
-,TRBV7-8,many,TRBJ2-7,15,TGTGCCAGCAGCTTAGGATGGCTCAATACGGGCGAGCAGTACTTC,CASSLGWLNTGEQYF
-,TRBV5-4,few,TRBJ2-7,12,TGTGCCAGCAGCTTGGGGAGTCGCGAGCAGTACTTC,CASSLGSREQYF
-,TRBV19,-,TRBJ1-2,13,TGTGCCACCTCCCGCCGGGGGGCGGGTGGCTACACCTTC,CATSRRGAGGYTF
-,TRBV11-2,many,TRBJ1-5,15,TGTGCCAGCAGCTTAATGGGGGAGCGCAATCAGCCCCAGCATTTT,CASSLMGERNQPQHF
-,TRBV7-9,many,TRBJ2-5,14,TGTGCCAGCAGCTTGACAGGAGCCCAAGAGACCCAGTACTTC,CASSLTGAQETQYF
-,TRBV6-5,few,TRBJ2-7,13,TGTGCCAGCAGTTACTCTAGGTCAAACGAGCAGTACTTC,CASSYSRSNEQYF
TRBD1,TRBV13,many,TRBJ2-7,14,TGTGCCAGCAGCTTGACAGGGTTAACCTACGAGCAGTACTTC,CASSLTGLTYEQYF
TRBD2,TRBV20-1,many,TRBJ2-1,13,TGCAGTGGGGGGCTAGCGGGAGTCAATGAGCAGTTCTTC,CSGGLAGVNEQFF
-,TRBV2,many,TRBJ1-4,14,TGTGCCAGCTCTTTTCAGCCCGGGACTGAAAAACTGTTTTTT,CASSFQPGTEKLFF
-,TRBV27,-,TRBJ2-3,12,TGTGCCAGCAGTATCTCTGGACAGTGGCAGTATTTT,CASSISGQWQYF
-,TRBV6-1,-,TRBJ1-3,13,TGTGCCACGGGGTTGTACCAGGGAAACACCATATATTTT,CATGLYQGNTIYF
TRBD2,TRBV5-1,many,TRBJ2-3,17,TGCGCCAGCAGCTTGGAGATAGCGGGAGGGCCTGCAGATACGCAGTATTTT,CASSLEIAGGPADTQYF
TRBD2,TRBV2,many,TRBJ2-7,15,TGTGCCAGCAGTGGATCGGGCGGGAGCGTCGACGAGCAGTACTTC,CASSGSGGSVDEQYF
TRBD2,TRBV7-9,few,TRBJ2-3,17,TGTGCCAGCAGCTCTAGGACTAGCGGGAGGGGCACAGATACGCAGTATTTT,CASSSRTSGRGTDTQYF
-,TRBV11-3,-,TRBJ1-6,14,TGTGCCAGCAGCTACCCAGGACTTTATTCACCCCTCCACTTT,CASSYPGLYSPLHF
TRBD2,TRBV20-1,many,TRBJ2-3,13,TGCAGTGCTCCAGGGACTAGCGGAGATACGCAGTATTTT,CSAPGTSGDTQYF
-,TRBV18,many,TRBJ1-2,14,TGTGCCAGCTCACCTGGGCCCGCTGCCTATGGCTACACCTTC,CASSPGPAAYGYTF
-,TRBV18,many,TRBJ2-5,14,TGTGCCAGCTCACCACCAGGGGCCGGGGAGACCCAGTACTTC,CASSPPGAGETQYF
-,TRBV6-5,many,TRBJ2-2,15,TGTGCCAGCAGTTACCCGAATACTGGAACCGGGGAGCTGTTTTTT,CASSYPNTGTGELFF
-,TRBV20-1,many,TRBJ1-5,14,TGCAGTGCTAGATCCCAGGGTAGAAATCAGCCCCAGCATTTT,CSARSQGRNQPQHF
TRBD1,TRBV12-3/TRBV12-4,-,TRBJ1-1,14,TGTGCCAGCAGCCCCGCGGGACAGTACACTGAAGCTTTCTTT,CASSPAGQYTEAFF
-,TRBV20-1,few,TRBJ1-3,15,TGCAGTGCTAGAGACCCCGCGGGCCCTGGAAACACCATATATTTT,CSARDPAGPGNTIYF